A single T cell receptor beta chain is shown here with its context. Antigen: not known. The data derive from a study of T cell responses to AZD1222 COVID-19 vaccine. Study conclusions and caveats: Scientists sampled the repertoires only once the peak T cell response had passed.

Trimming stripped 4 bases from V and 0 bases from J, with 16 bases between. Germline CDR1 and CDR2: MNHEY and SMNVEV (reference sequence). There are 17 residues in the CDR3. The repertoire was sequenced with immunoSEQ multiplex PCR; TCRdb's copy has only in-frame clones and lacks some. The table lists about 96,000 clones, 80% to 90% of them singletons. The clonotype comes from an adult in good health. This rearrangement joins TRBV27 to TRBJ2-4; possible D gene TRBD2, 6 bases. Sample: peripheral blood, taken on day 0 of AZD1222 vaccination. CDR3 protein: CASSSSGTPEAKNIQYF. In DNA, the CDR3 is TGTGCCAGCAGTTCCTCCGGGACTCCAGAAGCCAAAAACATTCAGTACTTC.